The clone carrying this T cell receptor (beta chain) was counted ten times or more. Its antigen remains unknown. These patients, aged 18 to 65, had recently diagnosed hyperthyroidism lasting under 2 months. CDR3 length: 15 residues. Per germline, CDR1 MNHNS and CDR2 SASEGT. Trimming at V came to 8 bases and at J to 0 bases, leaving 6 bases not matched to a gene. There were TCR beta CDR3 regions amplified from RNA transcripts. The study used the HTBI primer set for a first-round RT-PCR of the TCR CDR3. TCRdb passed the multiplex PCR reads through MiXCR, listing each CDR3 protein once. The sample lists a few hundred thousand distinct CDR3 sequences, around 15% occurring once. The data belong to a study of T cells in Graves' hyperthyroidism and ophthalmopathy. Study background: The authors collected peripheral blood at initial diagnosis, before any treatment. Whole-study results and caveats: Most clonotypes expanded in the thyroid (above 0.001) were also present in blood. Separating ophthalmopathy from stable hyperthyroidism was achieved by a 13 V-J model.

The source material was blood. The sequence was obtained from a woman in her late teens or twenties with Graves' hyperthyroidism. V gene TRBV6-1 combines with J gene TRBJ2-2; the match to TRBD1 covers 7 bases. CDR3 DNA sequence: TGTGCCAGCGGCAGGGGGATTCCGAACACCGGGGAGCTGTTTTTT. This gives the protein CASGRGIPNTGELFF.